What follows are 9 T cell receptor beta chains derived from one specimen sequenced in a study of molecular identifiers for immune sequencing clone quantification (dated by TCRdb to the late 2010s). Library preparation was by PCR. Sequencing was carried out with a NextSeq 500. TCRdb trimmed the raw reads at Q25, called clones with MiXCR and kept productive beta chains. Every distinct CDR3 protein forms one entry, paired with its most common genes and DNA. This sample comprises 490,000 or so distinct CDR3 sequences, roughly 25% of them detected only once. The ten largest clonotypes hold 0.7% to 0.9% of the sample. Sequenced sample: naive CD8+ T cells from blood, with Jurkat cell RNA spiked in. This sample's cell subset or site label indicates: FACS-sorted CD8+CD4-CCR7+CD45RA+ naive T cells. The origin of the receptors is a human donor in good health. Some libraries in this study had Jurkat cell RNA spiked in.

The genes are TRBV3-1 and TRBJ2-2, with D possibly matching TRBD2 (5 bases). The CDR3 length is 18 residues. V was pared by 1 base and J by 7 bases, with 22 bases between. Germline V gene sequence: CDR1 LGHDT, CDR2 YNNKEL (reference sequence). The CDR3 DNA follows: TGTGCCAGCAGCCAAGTCAGCATGGGGTCCGGGGAATACGGGGAGCTGTTTTTT. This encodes CASSQVSMGSGEYGELFF.

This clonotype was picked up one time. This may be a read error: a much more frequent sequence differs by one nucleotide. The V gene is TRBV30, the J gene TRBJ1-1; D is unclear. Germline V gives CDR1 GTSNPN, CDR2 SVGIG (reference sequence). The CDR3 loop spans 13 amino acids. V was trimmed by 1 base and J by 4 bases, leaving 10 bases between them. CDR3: CAWSAEVATEAFF. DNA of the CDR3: TGTGCCTGGAGTGCGGAGGTTGCCACTGAAGCTTTCTTT. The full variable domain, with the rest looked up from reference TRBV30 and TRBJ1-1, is SQTIHQWPATLVQPVGSPLSLECTVEGTSNPNLYWYRQAAGRGLQLLFYSVGIGQISSEVPQNLSASRPQDRQFILSSKKLLLSDSGFYLCAWSAEVATEAFFGQGTRLTVV.

The CDR3 reads CASSPPDGPQNTEAFF. In DNA, the CDR3 is TGTGCCAGCAGCCCCCCAGATGGCCCGCAGAACACTGAAGCTTTCTTT. This chain uses TRBV7-6 with TRBJ1-1; no firm D call. The germline CDR1 and CDR2 sequences are SGHVS and FNYEAQ. The V and J ends lost 5 bases and 1 base respectively, with 17 bases between them. The CDR3 length is 16 residues.

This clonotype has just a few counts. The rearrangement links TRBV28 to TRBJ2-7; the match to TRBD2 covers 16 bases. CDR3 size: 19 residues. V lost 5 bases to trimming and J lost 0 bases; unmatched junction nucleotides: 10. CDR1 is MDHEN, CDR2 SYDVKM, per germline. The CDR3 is CASSPGTSGGARVSYEQYF. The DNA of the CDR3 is TGTGCCAGCAGTCCGGGGACTAGCGGGGGGGCAAGGGTCTCCTACGAGCAGTACTTC. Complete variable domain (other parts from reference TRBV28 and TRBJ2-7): DVKVTQSSRYLVKRTGEKVFLECVQDMDHENMFWYRQDPGLGLRLIYFSYDVKMKEKGDIPEGYSVSREKKERFSLILESASTNQTSMYLCASSPGTSGGARVSYEQYFGPGTRLTVT.

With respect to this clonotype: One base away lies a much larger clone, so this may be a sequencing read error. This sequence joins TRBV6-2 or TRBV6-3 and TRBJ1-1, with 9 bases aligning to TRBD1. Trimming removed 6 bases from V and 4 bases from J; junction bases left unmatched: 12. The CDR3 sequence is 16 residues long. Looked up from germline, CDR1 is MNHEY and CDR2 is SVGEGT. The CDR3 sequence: CASREATGGDGTEAFF. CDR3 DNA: TGTGCCAGCAGGGAAGCTACAGGGGGCGACGGCACTGAAGCTTTCTTT.

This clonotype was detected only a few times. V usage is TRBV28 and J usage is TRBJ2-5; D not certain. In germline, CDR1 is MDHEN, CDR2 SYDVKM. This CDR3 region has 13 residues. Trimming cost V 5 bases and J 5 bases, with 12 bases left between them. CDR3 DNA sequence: TGTGCCAGCAGTCACTACAAGGAGGAGACCCAGTACTTC. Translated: CASSHYKEETQYF.

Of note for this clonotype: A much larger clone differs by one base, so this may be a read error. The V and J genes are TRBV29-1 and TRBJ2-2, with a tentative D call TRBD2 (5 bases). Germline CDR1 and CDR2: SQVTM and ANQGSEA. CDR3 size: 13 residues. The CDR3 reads CSVEGGLTGEPFF. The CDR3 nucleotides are TGCAGCGTTGAGGGTGGACTCACCGGGGAGCCGTTTTTT.

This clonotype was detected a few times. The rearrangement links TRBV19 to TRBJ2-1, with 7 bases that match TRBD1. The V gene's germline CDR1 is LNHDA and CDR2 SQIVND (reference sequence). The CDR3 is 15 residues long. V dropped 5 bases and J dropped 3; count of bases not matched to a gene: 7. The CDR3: CASSRWAGGYNEQFF. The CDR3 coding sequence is TGTGCCAGTAGTCGGTGGGCAGGGGGCTACAATGAGCAGTTCTTC.

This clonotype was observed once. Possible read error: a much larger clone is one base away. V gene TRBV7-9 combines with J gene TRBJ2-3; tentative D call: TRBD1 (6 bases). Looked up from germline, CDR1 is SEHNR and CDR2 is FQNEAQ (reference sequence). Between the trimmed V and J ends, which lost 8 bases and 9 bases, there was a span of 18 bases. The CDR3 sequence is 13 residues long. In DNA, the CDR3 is TGTGCCAGCTCGTGGGGGCCACGGGAAACGCAGTATTTT. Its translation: CASSWGPRETQYF.